The next 27 T cell receptor beta chains were all read from a single sample in a study of lymphopenia after photon versus proton radiotherapy. Data came from immunoSEQ multiplex PCR; TCRdb stores just in-frame clones and leaves some out. The table records tens of thousands of clones, approximately 90% of them present only once. The sequenced sample was peripheral blood, obtained from a patient treated with photon-based radiotherapy. The receptors were sampled from a woman in her 70s with pancreatic cancer.

The gene calls are TRBV5-5 and TRBJ2-7, with D perhaps matching TRBD2 (6 bases). The CDR3 contains 17 residues. In germline, CDR1 is SGHKS, CDR2 YYEKEE (reference sequence). Trimming removed 3 bases from V and 0 bases from J, with 19 bases in between. The CDR3, as DNA: TGTGCCAGCAGCTCCTTCGGGGGTGCGGCCCACTCCTACGAGCAGTACTTC. The encoded protein is CASSSFGGAAHSYEQYF.

The CDR3 region is CASSSGSTHEQYF. For the CDR3, the DNA is TGTGCCAGCAGTAGCGGGAGTACCCACGAGCAGTACTTC. The chain joins TRBV28 to TRBJ2-7; 8 bases fit TRBD2. The V gene's germline CDR1 is MDHEN and CDR2 SYDVKM. The CDR3 consists of 13 residues. Losses at the gene ends were 5 bases for V and 5 bases for J; bases not matched to a gene: 5.

The gene calls are TRBV28 and TRBJ1-5, with unresolved D. In germline, CDR1 is MDHEN, CDR2 SYDVKM. With 5 bases removed from V and 0 bases from J, the gap between germline ends came to 8 bases. The CDR3 spans 14 residues. CDR3 bases: TGTGCCAGCAGTCCCCGCCTTAGCAATCAGCCCCAGCATTTT. Amino acid sequence: CASSPRLSNQPQHF. Using reference TRBV28 and TRBJ1-5 for the parts outside the CDR3, the full variable domain is DVKVTQSSRYLVKRTGEKVFLECVQDMDHENMFWYRQDPGLGLRLIYFSYDVKMKEKGDIPEGYSVSREKKERFSLILESASTNQTSMYLCASSPRLSNQPQHFGDGTRLSIL.

This rearrangement joins TRBV10-1 to TRBJ1-1; D gene ambiguous. V shed 8 bases and J shed 0 bases, with 10 bases lying between them. There are 13 residues in the CDR3. The germline V gene encodes CDR1 WNHNN and CDR2 SYGVQD (reference sequence). CDR3 residues: CASRRQVNTEAFF. Written as DNA, the CDR3 is TGCGCCAGCCGACGGCAGGTGAACACTGAAGCTTTCTTT.

The chain's CDR3 is CASSLGLAGAQETQYF. CDR3 in DNA: TGTGCCAGCAGCCTGGGACTAGCGGGAGCCCAAGAGACCCAGTACTTC. The chain is built from TRBV9 and TRBJ2-5, with 14 bases that match TRBD2. The junction had 3 bases not matched to a gene; V was cut back by 4 bases and J by 1 base. Germline V gene sequence: CDR1 SGDLS, CDR2 YYNGEE. This CDR3 region has 16 residues.

The chain joins TRBV6-6 to TRBJ2-1; TRBD1 aligns across 9 bases. This CDR3 has 16 residues. Per the germline V gene, CDR1 is MNHNY and CDR2 is SVGAGI (reference sequence). The junction had 10 bases not matched to a gene; V was cut back by 4 bases and J by 6 bases. The CDR3 loop reads CASSSAGTGLLNEQFF. The CDR3 DNA reads as TGTGCCAGCAGTTCGGCCGGGACAGGGCTGCTCAATGAGCAGTTCTTC.

The chain joins TRBV5-4 to TRBJ1-1; 10 bases are a match to TRBD1. This CDR3 has 16 amino acids. Germline V lookup: CDR1 SGHNT, CDR2 YYREEE (reference sequence). Trimming cost V 0 bases and J 1 base; bases outside gene matches: 3. The chain's CDR3 is CASSLGQGAPNTEAFF. In nucleotides, the CDR3 is TGTGCCAGCAGCTTGGGACAGGGGGCCCCGAACACTGAAGCTTTCTTT.

V and J are TRBV11-1 and TRBJ2-2; 7 positions agree with TRBD1. CDR1 is SGHAT, CDR2 FQDESV, per germline (reference sequence). The CDR3 sequence is 14 residues long. Trimming at V came to 6 bases and at J to 3 bases, leaving 4 bases not matched to a gene. The CDR3 region is CASSPTGHTGELFF. The CDR3 DNA is TGTGCCAGCAGTCCGACAGGGCACACCGGGGAGCTGTTTTTT.

The chain has TRBV7-2 and TRBJ2-1, with 13 bases fitting TRBD2. Germline loops: CDR1 SGHTA, CDR2 FQGNSA. This CDR3 region has 18 residues. V lost 2 bases to trimming and J lost 3 bases; unmatched junction nucleotides: 7. The chain's CDR3 is CASSLLRTSGSNYNEQFF. CDR3 in DNA: TGTGCCAGCAGCTTACTTCGGACTAGCGGGAGTAACTACAATGAGCAGTTCTTC.

The V and J genes are TRBV5-1 and TRBJ1-1; 7 positions agree with TRBD1. Germline V gives CDR1 SGHRS, CDR2 YFSETQ. CDR3 size: 15 residues. Germline trimming cut 4 bases from V and 4 bases from J; bases unmatched to any gene: 10. CDR3 residues: CASSERGGGSTEAFF. CDR3 nucleotides: TGCGCCAGCAGCGAACGGGGAGGGGGCAGCACTGAAGCTTTCTTT.

The CDR3 sequence: CASPPRGSLTEAFF. In nucleotides, the CDR3 is TGTGCCAGCCCCCCGAGGGGGAGTTTAACTGAAGCTTTCTTT. The chain couples TRBV21-1 to TRBJ1-1; no check of the table's D call, TRBD1, against the DNA was made. TRBV21-1 is a recognized pseudogene. The CDR3 length is 14 residues.

The rearrangement uses TRBV7-6 and TRBJ1-2; 12 nucleotides match TRBD1. With V trimmed by 7 bases and J by 6 bases, 9 bases remained unmatched. Germline V gene lookup returns CDR1 SGHVS and CDR2 FNYEAQ. CDR3 length: 15 amino acids. The CDR3: CASTLGTGGADGYTF. DNA for the CDR3: TGTGCCAGCACCCTCGGGACAGGGGGCGCAGATGGCTACACCTTC.

This clone was seen a single time. The chain couples TRBV19 to TRBJ1-2; maybe TRBD1 (5 bases). The CDR3 is made up of 14 amino acids. Looked up from germline, CDR1 is LNHDA and CDR2 is SQIVND (reference sequence). Trimming took off 9 bases at V and 0 bases at J, with 14 bases between the two ends. The CDR3 nucleotides are TGTGCCAGCCATATGCCGGGGGCTAACTATGGCTACACCTTC. Protein sequence: CASHMPGANYGYTF.

This chain uses TRBV29-1 with TRBJ2-7; 7 positions agree with TRBD2. This CDR3 region has 13 residues. Germline loops: CDR1 SQVTM, CDR2 ANQGSEA. The V and J ends lost 3 bases and 3 bases, in that order; junction bases with no gene match: 5. CDR3 sequence: CSVETGGGYEQYF. CDR3 nucleotides: TGCAGCGTTGAGACGGGCGGGGGCTACGAGCAGTACTTC.

The V gene is TRBV2, the J gene TRBJ2-3; the match to TRBD2 covers 8 bases. The germline gives CDR1 SNHLY, CDR2 FYNNEI. The CDR3 is 15 residues long. With 2 bases clipped from V and 7 bases from J, the junction kept 8 bases outside the gene matches. The CDR3 is CASSETPTSGHTQYF. The CDR3 coding sequence is TGTGCCAGCAGTGAAACCCCAACTAGCGGTCATACGCAGTATTTT. Filled out from reference TRBV2 and TRBJ2-3, the complete variable domain reads EPEVTQTPSHQVTQMGQEVILRCVPISNHLYFYWYRQILGQKVEFLVSFYNNEISEKSEIFDDQFSVERPDGSNFTLKIRSTKLEDSAMYFCASSETPTSGHTQYFGPGTRLTVL.

Written as DNA, the CDR3 is TGTGCCAGCAGCTTACGTCTAGCGGGAGGGCCCTACGAGCAGTACTTC. This encodes CASSLRLAGGPYEQYF. V and J are TRBV7-2 and TRBJ2-7; 12 bases are a match to TRBD2. The CDR3 length is 16 residues. Losses at the gene ends were 2 bases for V and 2 bases for J; bases not matched to a gene: 4. The germline V gene has CDR1 SGHTA and CDR2 FQGNSA.

The rearrangement links TRBV29-1 to TRBJ2-5; no clear D. CDR3 length: 12 amino acids. The germline V and J ends were trimmed by 4 bases and 4 bases, with 10 bases remaining between them. The germline V gene encodes CDR1 SQVTM and CDR2 ANQGSEA. Here the CDR3 DNA reads TGCAGCGTTGTGGGTACAAGAGAGACCCAGTACTTC. Its protein product is CSVVGTRETQYF.

This chain links TRBV5-8 with TRBJ2-1, with 9 bases lining up with TRBD1. The V gene end was trimmed by 3 bases and the J gene end by 8 bases; junction bases not matched to a gene: 9. This CDR3 has 15 amino acids. Germline CDR1 and CDR2: SGHTS and YDEGEE. CDR3 protein: CASSSGAGQGHEQFF. The CDR3 DNA sequence: TGTGCCAGCAGCTCTGGGGCGGGACAGGGCCATGAGCAGTTCTTC.

The J gene is TRBJ2-2, the V gene TRBV11-3, with 7 bases identical to TRBD1. From germline, CDR1 is SGHNT and CDR2 YENEEA. The CDR3 spans 14 residues. V lost 8 bases, J lost 0 bases, and 3 bases stayed unmatched. The CDR3 sequence is CASSGTANTGELFF. For the CDR3, the DNA is TGTGCCAGCTCGGGGACAGCGAACACCGGGGAGCTGTTTTTT.

The rearrangement joins TRBV7-2 to TRBJ2-5, with a weak D call TRBD1 (6 bases). The CDR3 consists of 12 residues. V lost 5 bases, J lost 4 bases, and 8 bases lay in between. From germline, CDR1 is SGHTA and CDR2 FQGNSA. The CDR3 nucleotides read TGTGCCAGCAGCCCGGACAGAGAGACCCAGTACTTC. Translation gives CASSPDRETQYF.

The genes are TRBV7-2 and TRBJ2-5; 7 bases line up with TRBD2. J was trimmed by 5 bases and V by 5 bases; bases with no gene match: 8. This CDR3 spans 14 amino acids. The germline V gene encodes CDR1 SGHTA and CDR2 FQGNSA. CDR3 loop: CASSLRGGSETQYF. The CDR3 DNA reads TGTGCCAGCAGCCTAAGGGGAGGGAGCGAGACCCAGTACTTC.

This clone was observed once. The CDR3 DNA sequence: TGTGCCAGCTCAGACGCAGGGAGCGGAAACACCATATATTTT. This gives the protein CASSDAGSGNTIYF. The chain combines TRBV18 with TRBJ1-3; D may be TRBD1 (5 bases). The CDR3 covers 14 residues. Germline CDR1 is KGHSH and CDR2 is LQKENI. V dropped 5 bases and J dropped 4 bases, with 12 bases sitting between them.

The chain uses TRBV25-1 and TRBJ2-5; TRBD1 matches 8 bases. The V gene's germline CDR1 is MGHDK and CDR2 SYGVNS. The trim removed 8 bases at V and 0 bases at J, leaving 8 bases unmatched. This CDR3 is 15 amino acids long. The CDR3 nucleotides are TGTGCCAGCCAACTCAGGGGGCAGTACCAAGAGACCCAGTACTTC. Amino acid sequence: CASQLRGQYQETQYF.

CDR3 amino acids: CATSSPTWRSFSEPMSAQYF. The CDR3 bases are TGTGCCACCAGCAGTCCCACTTGGCGGTCGTTTAGCGAGCCCATGTCGGCCCAGTACTTC. V usage is TRBV15 and J usage is TRBJ2-5; D is possibly TRBD2 (5 bases). V shed 3 bases and J shed 9 bases, with 35 bases lying between them. Germline V lookup: CDR1 LNHNV, CDR2 YYDKDF (reference sequence). The CDR3 runs to 20 residues. Drawing the rest from reference TRBV15 and TRBJ2-5, the complete variable domain is DAMVIQNPRYQVTQFGKPVTLSCSQTLNHNVMYWYQQKSSQAPKLLFHYYDKDFNNEADTPDNFQSRRPNTSFCFLDIRSPGLGDTAMYLCATSSPTWRSFSEPMSAQYFGPGTRLLVL.

This clone was detected a few times. At one of its ends the junction is not consistent with the germline gene, which may arise from a read error. The rearrangement joins TRBV7-2 to TRBJ2-7; D gene uncertain. CDR1 and CDR2 (germline): SGHTA, FQGNSA. This CDR3 comprises 11 residues. The CDR3 DNA follows: TGTGCCAGCAGCTTAAATGAGGACCACGTCTTC. The encoded protein is CASSLNEDHVF.

The DNA for the CDR3 is TGTGCCAGCAGTTTATTGAAGAACACTGAAGCTTTCTTT. It translates to CASSLLKNTEAFF. The chain links TRBV27 to TRBJ1-1, with D unresolved. Germline CDR1 is MNHEY and CDR2 is SMNVEV (reference sequence). The CDR3 length is 13 residues. V lost 1 base, J lost 1 base, and 4 bases lay in between.

The chain couples TRBV27 to TRBJ2-1, with a weak D call TRBD1 (5 bases). Per the germline V gene, CDR1 is MNHEY and CDR2 is SMNVEV (reference sequence). CDR3 length equals 16 residues. Trimming pared 3 bases from V and 0 bases from J, leaving 12 bases between. Written as DNA, the CDR3 is TGTGCCAGCAGTTTCCAGCCGACAGCCTCCTACAATGAGCAGTTCTTC. Its protein is CASSFQPTASYNEQFF.